This TCR beta chain was sequenced during a study of blood T cells in healthy people across ages. At least 5 micrograms of total RNA were extracted per sample. Using a J-beta primer mix together with a sample-barcoded 5' primer, a second PCR was run for about 7 to 12 cycles. Carrying 12 random nucleotides, a template-switch adaptor labeled each individual cDNA molecule. In TCRdb, the 5' RACE reads were re-called with MiXCR into one record per CDR3 protein. In the table there are approximately 2,000,000 distinct CDR3 sequences, around 40% of which are singletons. The V and J ends lost 2 bases and 0 bases respectively, with 7 bases between them. The CDR3 contains 14 residues. Per germline, CDR1 MNHEY and CDR2 SVGEGT.

The receptor was derived from a human donor in good health. V and J are TRBV6-2 or TRBV6-3 and TRBJ2-5, with a possible D match to TRBD1 (5 bases). Sequencing used blood. The chain's CDR3 is CASSYNRNQETQYF. The CDR3, as DNA: TGTGCCAGCAGTTACAACAGGAACCAAGAGACCCAGTACTTC.